The clone carrying this T cell receptor beta chain was detected many times. Its antigen is still unknown. Each patient came to thyroid surgery without any prior treatment (of any kind). This sample was taken from a study of metastatic and nonmetastatic thyroid tumors. TCRdb re-called the PCR reads via MiXCR. This sample yields approximately 50,000 clones, of which less than 5% are seen a single time; roughly 9.8% belongs to the top ten. Study-level points and caveats: Malignant tumors reportedly showed significantly higher TCR beta diversity than benign nodules in both blood and tumor.

Germline V gives CDR1 SGDLS, CDR2 YYNGEE. This CDR3 is built from 15 residues. After removal of 0 bases from V and 6 bases from J, the junction contained 5 bases not matched to a gene. Sequenced: blood. The receptor was derived from a female donor with papillary thyroid cancer or a benign thyroid nodule (not recorded which). Some clones in this sample may be carry-over from other donors' samples. V gene TRBV9 combines with J gene TRBJ2-1, with 8 positions matching TRBD2. The CDR3 here is CASSVDGRDCNEQFF. As DNA, the CDR3 is TGTGCCAGCAGCGTAGACGGGAGGGATTGCAATGAGCAGTTCTTC.